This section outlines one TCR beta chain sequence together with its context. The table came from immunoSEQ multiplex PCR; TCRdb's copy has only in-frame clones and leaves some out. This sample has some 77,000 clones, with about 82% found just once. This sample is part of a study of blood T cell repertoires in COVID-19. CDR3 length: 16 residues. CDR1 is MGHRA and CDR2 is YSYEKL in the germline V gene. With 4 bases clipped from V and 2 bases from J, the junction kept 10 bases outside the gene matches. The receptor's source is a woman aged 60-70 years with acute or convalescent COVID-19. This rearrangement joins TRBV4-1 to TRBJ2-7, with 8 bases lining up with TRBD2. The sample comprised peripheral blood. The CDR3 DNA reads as TGCGCCAGCAGCCTCCGGGGGGGACTTCCCCCCTACGAGCAGTACTTC. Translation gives CASSLRGGLPPYEQYF.